This TCR beta chain was recorded in a study of T cell responses to AZD1222 COVID-19 vaccine. Clones were sequenced by immunoSEQ multiplex PCR, and TCRdb holds only the in-frame ones, with some missing. The sample includes about 96,000 clones, roughly 88% of them seen just once. The CDR3 length is 16 residues. CDR1 and CDR2 from the germline V gene are SGHVS and FQNEAQ. Between the trimmed V and J ends, which lost 2 bases and 2 bases, there was a span of 12 bases. This clone was picked up one time. This receptor was identified in an adult in good health. The sequencing here drew on peripheral blood, taken on day 0 of AZD1222 vaccination. The chain couples TRBV7-8 to TRBJ2-2; D is perhaps TRBD1 (5 bases). The CDR3, as DNA: TGTGCCAGCAGCTTACCCAGGGTGGTAAACACCGGGGAGCTGTTTTTT. This sequence encodes CASSLPRVVNTGELFF.